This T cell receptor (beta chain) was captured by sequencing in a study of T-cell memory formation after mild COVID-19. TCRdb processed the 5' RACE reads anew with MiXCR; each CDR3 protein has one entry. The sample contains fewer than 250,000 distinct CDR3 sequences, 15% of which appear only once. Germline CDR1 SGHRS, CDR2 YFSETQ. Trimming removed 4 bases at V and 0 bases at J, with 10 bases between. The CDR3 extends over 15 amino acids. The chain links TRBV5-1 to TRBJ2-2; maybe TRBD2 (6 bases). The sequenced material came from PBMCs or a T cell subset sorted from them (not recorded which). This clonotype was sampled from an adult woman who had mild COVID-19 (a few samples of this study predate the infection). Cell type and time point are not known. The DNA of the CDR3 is TGCGCCAGCAGCCCAGCGGGCCCGAACACCGGGGAGCTGTTTTTT. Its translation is CASSPAGPNTGELFF.